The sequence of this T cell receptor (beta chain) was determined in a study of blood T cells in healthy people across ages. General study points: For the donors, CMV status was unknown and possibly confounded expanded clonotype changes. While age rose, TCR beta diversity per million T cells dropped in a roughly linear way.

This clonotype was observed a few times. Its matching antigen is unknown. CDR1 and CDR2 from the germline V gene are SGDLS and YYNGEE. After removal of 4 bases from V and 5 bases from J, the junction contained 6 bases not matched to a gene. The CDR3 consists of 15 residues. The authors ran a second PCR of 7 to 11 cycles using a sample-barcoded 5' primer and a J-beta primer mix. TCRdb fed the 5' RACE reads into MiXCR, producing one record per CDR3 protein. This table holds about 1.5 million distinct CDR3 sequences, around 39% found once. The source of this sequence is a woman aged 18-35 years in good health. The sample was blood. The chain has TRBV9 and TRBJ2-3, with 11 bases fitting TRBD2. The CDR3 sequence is CASSRIAGGGDTQYF. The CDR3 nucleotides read TGTGCCAGCAGCCGCATAGCGGGAGGGGGAGATACGCAGTATTTT.